The 3 T cell receptor beta chains below all came from one sample that was sequenced in a study of T cell changes during pregnancy in multiple sclerosis. Data came from immunoSEQ multiplex PCR; TCRdb stores just in-frame clones and leaves some out. This table has some 85,000 clones, nearly 95% appearing once. The specimen comprised peripheral blood, sampled in the second trimester of pregnancy. All receptors come from a female donor with multiple sclerosis, enrolled in a pregnancy study.

V and J are TRBV5-1 and TRBJ2-5; TRBD1 is a possible D gene (6 bases). With 4 bases removed from V and 5 bases from J, the gap between germline ends came to 15 bases. This CDR3 spans 14 amino acids. CDR1 and CDR2 (germline): SGHRS, YFSETQ. CDR3 region: CASSPQGRMETQYF. The CDR3 DNA follows: TGCGCCAGCAGCCCACAGGGTAGGATGGAGACCCAGTACTTC.

This chain connects TRBV7-6 to TRBJ1-2; D possibly corresponds to TRBD1 (6 bases). This CDR3 is built from 14 residues. V was cut by 5 bases and J by 7 bases, with 17 bases left in between. The germline V gene encodes CDR1 SGHVS and CDR2 FNYEAQ. The CDR3 DNA sequence: TGTGCCAGCAGCCTATGGACAGCCACGGCTGGCTACACCTTC. This translates into CASSLWTATAGYTF.

The chain employs TRBV27 and TRBJ2-1; 10 nucleotides line up with TRBD1. Germline CDR1 is MNHEY and CDR2 is SMNVEV (reference sequence). The ends lost 5 bases at V and 5 bases at J; junction bases unmatched: 15. The CDR3 has 18 amino acids. The CDR3, as DNA: TGTGCCAGCAGTCCCCGGGACAGGGGACTAATAGCTCACAATGAGCAGTTCTTC. Translating it yields CASSPRDRGLIAHNEQFF.